This TCR beta chain was identified in a study of OX40 agonist ivuxolimab in advanced cancers. Remarks on this clone: Its specificity is unknown.

Clones were read by immunoSEQ multiplex PCR, and TCRdb kept only the in-frame ones, dropping some. In the table there are 95,000 or so clones, 70% to 85% of which are singletons. CDR1 and CDR2 (germline): SNHLY, FYNNEI. The CDR3 consists of 16 residues. Between the trimmed V and J ends, which lost 7 bases and 2 bases, there was a span of 17 bases. General observations from the study: Antigen targets of the expanded peripheral T cells went undetermined. Circulating CD4+ and CD8+ T cells showed clonal expansion by week 6 at 0.1 to 3.0 mg/kg.

This clonotype originated in an adult with an advanced solid tumor such as melanoma, head and neck, liver or kidney cancer. The sequences come from CD4+ or CD8+ T cells sorted from blood, collected in a trial of the OX40 agonist ivuxolimab. The rearrangement uses TRBV2 and TRBJ2-2; D not certain. CDR3 DNA: TGTGCCAGCACCCTAGTGCCCGTGCGAAACACCGGGGAGCTGTTTTTT. Residues: CASTLVPVRNTGELFF.